The 29 T cell receptor beta chains given below trace back to one sample, sequenced in a study of T cell responses to AZD1222 COVID-19 vaccine. The repertoire was sequenced with immunoSEQ multiplex PCR; TCRdb's copy has only in-frame clones and lacks some. The table has about 150,000 clones, around nine tenths seen once. Sequencing used peripheral blood, obtained on day 0 of AZD1222 vaccination. Receptor source: an adult in good health.

V is TRBV9 and J is TRBJ2-1; D unresolved. The CDR3 contains 14 residues. Per the germline V gene, CDR1 is SGDLS and CDR2 is YYNGEE. Trimming removed 0 bases at V and 3 bases at J, with 7 bases between. In nucleotides, the CDR3 is TGTGCCAGCAGCGTAGAAGACAACTACAATGAGCAGTTCTTC. Protein product: CASSVEDNYNEQFF.

CDR3 protein: CAWSAGSRGQPQHF. The CDR3 nucleotides are TGTGCCTGGAGTGCCGGTAGCAGAGGTCAGCCCCAGCATTTT. The gene calls are TRBV30 and TRBJ1-5; D unclear. CDR1 and CDR2 from the germline V gene are GTSNPN and SVGIG (reference sequence). Trimming removed 1 base at V and 6 bases at J, with 13 bases between. The CDR3 sequence is 14 residues long. Full variable domain (remainder filled in from reference TRBV30 and TRBJ1-5): SQTIHQWPATLVQPVGSPLSLECTVEGTSNPNLYWYRQAAGRGLQLLFYSVGIGQISSEVPQNLSASRPQDRQFILSSKKLLLSDSGFYLCAWSAGSRGQPQHFGDGTRLSIL.

J is TRBJ1-2 and V is TRBV15; 9 nucleotides align to TRBD1. The CDR3 runs 15 residues. The V segment lost 0 bases and the J segment 5 bases; nucleotides outside the gene matches: 4. CDR1 LNHNV and CDR2 YYDKDF come from the germline V gene (reference sequence). The CDR3 nucleotides are TGTGCCACCAGCAGAGAATCAGGACAGGGGTATGGCTACACCTTC. Translating gives CATSRESGQGYGYTF.

The chain combines TRBV3-1 (or the pseudogene TRBV3-2) with TRBJ2-7, with D perhaps matching TRBD2 (5 bases). V lost 0 bases and J 4 bases, leaving 16 bases between the germline ends. This CDR3 is 16 amino acids long. CDR1 is LGHDT, CDR2 YNNKEL, per germline (reference sequence). The CDR3 loop reads CASSQDPEGSAYEQYF. CDR3 sequence (DNA): TGTGCCAGCAGCCAAGATCCAGAGGGAAGTGCGTACGAGCAGTACTTC.

The chain is built from TRBV27 and TRBJ2-1; D not certain. This CDR3 region has 12 residues. The V and J ends lost 6 bases and 10 bases respectively, with 13 bases between them. The germline V gene encodes CDR1 MNHEY and CDR2 SMNVEV (reference sequence). For the CDR3, the DNA is TGTGCCAGCAGCCCACATGGCCTAGAGCAGTTCTTC. Translation gives CASSPHGLEQFF.

V is TRBV5-1 and J is TRBJ2-2; a weak D match, TRBD1 (6 bases). Deletions cut 9 bases from V and 5 bases from J, with 14 bases between. The CDR3 is 13 residues long. The V gene's germline CDR1 is SGHRS and CDR2 YFSETQ. The CDR3: CATRVQGTGELFF. In nucleotides, the CDR3 is TGCGCCACCCGGGTACAGGGTACCGGGGAGCTGTTTTTT.

The chain has TRBV29-1 and TRBJ2-1, with 15 nucleotides matching TRBD2. V lost 5 bases, J lost 7 bases, and 6 bases stayed unmatched. The germline V gene has CDR1 SQVTM and CDR2 ANQGSEA. This CDR3 has 15 amino acids. The CDR3 coding sequence is TGCAGCGTTCGATCCGGGACTAGCGGGAGGAATGAGCAGTTCTTC. It translates to CSVRSGTSGRNEQFF.

V usage is TRBV24-1 and J usage is TRBJ2-7, with D maybe TRBD2 (7 bases). Trimming took 4 bases from V and 1 from J, leaving 10 bases between them. The CDR3 loop spans 14 amino acids. Germline CDR1 is KGHDR and CDR2 is SFDVKD. The CDR3: CATSEGGGSYEQYF. In DNA form, the CDR3 reads TGTGCCACCAGTGAGGGAGGGGGGTCCTACGAGCAGTACTTC.

The CDR3 DNA reads TGTGCCAGCAGCTTCGATGTGCGGGCGCGGGAGACCCAGTACTTC. Amino acid sequence: CASSFDVRARETQYF. V is TRBV28 and J is TRBJ2-5; maybe TRBD2 (5 bases). The CDR3 runs to 15 residues. Germline V gene lookup returns CDR1 MDHEN and CDR2 SYDVKM. The germline V and J ends were trimmed by 6 bases and 5 bases, with 19 bases remaining between them.

This clone was found once. DNA for the CDR3: TGTGCCAGCAGTTTGGGATCAGGTGGAGATAACTATGGCTACACCTTC. Protein sequence: CASSLGSGGDNYGYTF. V gene TRBV27 combines with J gene TRBJ1-2; D not resolved. Germline loops: CDR1 MNHEY, CDR2 SMNVEV (reference sequence). Trimming cost V 3 bases and J 1 base, with 15 bases left between them. This CDR3 spans 16 amino acids.

This chain connects TRBV6-5 to TRBJ2-7, with D possibly called TRBD1 or TRBD2 (6 bases each). Germline CDR1 MNHEY, CDR2 SVGAGI. This CDR3 has 14 amino acids. V was trimmed by 8 bases and J by 7 bases, leaving 21 bases between them. The CDR3 region is CASGPRGAGKEQYF. CDR3 coding DNA: TGTGCCAGCGGCCCTAGGGGGGCAGGTAAGGAGCAGTACTTC.

The sample holds one count of this clone. The V and J genes are TRBV12-3 or TRBV12-4 and TRBJ1-5, with D possibly being TRBD1 (5 bases). V lost 5 bases to trimming and J lost 5 bases, with 10 bases between them. The length of the CDR3 is 13 residues. The CDR3 is CASSLQDHQPQHF. The CDR3 DNA reads TGTGCCAGCAGTCTACAGGATCATCAGCCCCAGCATTTT.

V gene TRBV12-3 or TRBV12-4 combines with J gene TRBJ2-5; the D is unclear. Trimming took off 6 bases at V and 4 bases at J, with 12 bases between the two ends. The CDR3 covers 13 residues. The CDR3 sequence is CASSRKTGETQYF. The DNA of the CDR3 is TGTGCCAGCAGCCGAAAAACCGGAGAGACCCAGTACTTC.

The chain recombines TRBV6-2 or TRBV6-3 with TRBJ1-2; perhaps TRBD1 as D (5 bases). The germline V gene has CDR1 MNHEY and CDR2 SVGEGT. Trimming removed 4 bases at V and 5 bases at J, with 14 bases between. The CDR3 spans 14 residues. In DNA form, the CDR3 reads TGTGCCAGCAGTTGGGCCGGGACGGCATATGGCTACACCTTC. Protein: CASSWAGTAYGYTF.

V and J are TRBV2 and TRBJ1-1, with a weak D call TRBD1 (6 bases). The CDR3 extends over 13 amino acids. V dropped 3 bases and J dropped 4 bases, with 9 bases sitting between them. Looked up from germline, CDR1 is SNHLY and CDR2 is FYNNEI. The CDR3 region is CASSDGGSTEAFF. The CDR3 coding sequence is TGTGCCAGCAGTGACGGGGGCTCCACTGAAGCTTTCTTT.

CDR3 DNA: TGTGCCAGCAGCTTAGGGAACAGGGAATCTACACCCCTCCACTTT. Protein: CASSLGNRESTPLHF. The chain combines TRBV7-6 with TRBJ1-6; maybe TRBD1 (6 bases). The CDR3 loop spans 15 amino acids. CDR1 is SGHVS and CDR2 is FNYEAQ in the germline V gene. Trimming removed 1 base from V and 11 bases from J, with 15 bases in between.

The chain employs TRBV18 and TRBJ1-1; TRBD1 matches at 10 bases. Germline assignment: CDR1 KGHSH and CDR2 LQKENI. J gave up 6 bases and V 4 bases, and 8 bases lay outside the gene matches. This CDR3 has 15 amino acids. CDR3 in DNA: TGTGCCAGCTCACTTGCCGGGACAGGGGACGCTGAAGCTTTCTTT. Protein sequence: CASSLAGTGDAEAFF. The full variable domain, completed using reference TRBV18 and TRBJ1-1, is NAGVMQNPRHLVRRRGQEARLRCSPMKGHSHVYWYRQLPEEGLKFMVYLQKENIIDESGMPKERFSAEFPKEGPSILRIQQVVRGDSAAYFCASSLAGTGDAEAFFGQGTRLTVV.

V usage is TRBV10-3 and J usage is TRBJ2-7, with 11 bases fitting TRBD2. Germline loops: CDR1 ENHRY, CDR2 SYGVKD. The CDR3 spans 13 residues. V lost 9 bases, J lost 4 bases, and 5 bases stayed unmatched. This chain's CDR3 is CAITSGSSYEQYF. In DNA form, the CDR3 reads TGTGCCATAACTAGCGGGAGTTCTTACGAGCAGTACTTC.

The chain recombines TRBV24-1 with TRBJ1-1; a possible D gene is TRBD1 (6 bases). CDR3 size: 13 residues. Germline CDR1 is KGHDR and CDR2 is SFDVKD. Trimming left V 8 bases short and J 4 bases short, with 13 bases between. CDR3 DNA sequence: TGTGCCACCACGGGGGGCCACGCCACTGAAGCTTTCTTT. Translating gives CATTGGHATEAFF.

The gene calls are TRBV28 and TRBJ2-7, with 7 bases matching TRBD2. The ends lost 5 bases at V and 7 bases at J; junction bases unmatched: 11. Germline CDR1 MDHEN, CDR2 SYDVKM. The CDR3 has 14 amino acids. For the CDR3, the DNA is TGTGCCAGCAGTCCATCAGGGACTAAGAGAGAGCAGTACTTC. Translating gives CASSPSGTKREQYF.

DNA of the CDR3: TGTGCCAGCAGCCCCTTCGTTAAGCGGCAAGAGACCCAGTACTTC. Its translation: CASSPFVKRQETQYF. J is TRBJ2-5 and V is TRBV7-9; D perhaps matches TRBD2 (5 bases). Germline assignment: CDR1 SEHNR and CDR2 FQNEAQ (reference sequence). Trimming removed 5 bases at V and 2 bases at J, with 15 bases between. There are 15 residues in the CDR3.

V is TRBV28 and J is TRBJ2-7; D may correspond to TRBD1 or TRBD2 (5 bases each). The CDR3 extends over 12 amino acids. Germline-derived CDR1 and CDR2 are MDHEN and SYDVKM. V shed 10 bases and J shed 3 bases, with 13 bases lying between them. CDR3 sequence reads: CAMRVGDYEQYF. For the CDR3, the DNA is TGTGCCATGAGGGTGGGGGACTACGAGCAGTACTTC.

In nucleotides, the CDR3 is TGTGCCAGCAGCTTGACAGGAATGAACACTGAAGCTTTCTTT. It translates to CASSLTGMNTEAFF. The chain joins TRBV5-4 to TRBJ1-1, with a possible D match to TRBD1 (5 bases). Germline loops: CDR1 SGHNT, CDR2 YYREEE (reference sequence). CDR3 length: 14 residues. V lost 1 base, J lost 0 bases, and 7 bases lay in between.

The V gene is TRBV7-3, the J gene TRBJ2-1; 8 nucleotides match TRBD2. From germline, CDR1 is SGHTA and CDR2 FQGTGA. The junction had 7 bases not matched to a gene; V was cut back by 5 bases and J by 4 bases. This CDR3 region has 15 residues. CDR3 DNA: TGTGCCAGCAGCCATGGACTAGCAGTTTACAATGAGCAGTTCTTC. This sequence encodes CASSHGLAVYNEQFF.

The chain joins TRBV24-1 to TRBJ2-3; TRBD2 matches 8 bases. Germline V lookup: CDR1 KGHDR, CDR2 SFDVKD. With 5 bases clipped from V and 4 bases from J, the junction kept 4 bases outside the gene matches. This CDR3 comprises 14 residues. The CDR3, as DNA: TGTGCCACCAGTGGGGGACTAGAGTCAGATACGCAGTATTTT. This sequence encodes CATSGGLESDTQYF.

This chain connects TRBV30 to TRBJ1-2, with D possibly matching TRBD1 (6 bases). This CDR3 has 14 residues. The germline gives CDR1 GTSNPN, CDR2 SVGIG (reference sequence). V lost 4 bases, J lost 2 bases, and 14 bases lay in between. DNA of the CDR3: TGTGCCTGGATCCCGGGACATCGAAACTATGGCTACACCTTC. As protein: CAWIPGHRNYGYTF.

The genes are TRBV7-2 and TRBJ2-1, with 14 bases fitting TRBD2. The CDR3 is made up of 16 amino acids. CDR1 is SGHTA, CDR2 FQGNSA, per germline. The V and J ends lost 4 bases and 5 bases, in that order; junction bases with no gene match: 4. DNA for the CDR3: TGTGCCAGCAGCTCCCCGGGACTAGCGGGAGACAATGAGCAGTTCTTC. This translates into CASSSPGLAGDNEQFF. The variable domain in full, completed from reference TRBV7-2 and TRBJ2-1, reads GAGVSQSPSNKVTEKGKDVELRCDPISGHTALYWYRQSLGQGLEFLIYFQGNSAPDKSGLPSDRFSAERTGGSVSTLTIQRTQQEDSAVYLCASSSPGLAGDNEQFFGPGTRLTVL.

This clone was detected only a few times. The gene calls are TRBV7-2 and TRBJ1-5; D gene ambiguous. Germline-derived CDR1 and CDR2 are SGHTA and FQGNSA. Trimming took 5 bases from V and 0 from J, leaving 8 bases between them. The CDR3 loop spans 14 amino acids. The CDR3 DNA reads TGTGCCAGCAGCCAGAGGTTTAGCAATCAGCCCCAGCATTTT. This translates into CASSQRFSNQPQHF.

V gene TRBV27 combines with J gene TRBJ1-4; 9 bases map to TRBD1. The CDR3 loop spans 15 amino acids. Germline V gene sequence: CDR1 MNHEY, CDR2 SMNVEV (reference sequence). Trimming at V came to 0 bases and at J to 10 bases, leaving 6 bases not matched to a gene. CDR3 bases: TGTGCCAGCAGTTTATCCCTAGGACAGGGGAGAAAACTGTTTTTT. It is translated as CASSLSLGQGRKLFF. Supplemented by reference TRBV27 and TRBJ1-4, the full variable domain reads EAQVTQNPRYLITVTGKKLTVTCSQNMNHEYMSWYRQDPGLGLRQIYYSMNVEVTDKGDVPEGYKVSRKEKRNFPLILESPSPNQTSLYFCASSLSLGQGRKLFFGSGTQLSVL.